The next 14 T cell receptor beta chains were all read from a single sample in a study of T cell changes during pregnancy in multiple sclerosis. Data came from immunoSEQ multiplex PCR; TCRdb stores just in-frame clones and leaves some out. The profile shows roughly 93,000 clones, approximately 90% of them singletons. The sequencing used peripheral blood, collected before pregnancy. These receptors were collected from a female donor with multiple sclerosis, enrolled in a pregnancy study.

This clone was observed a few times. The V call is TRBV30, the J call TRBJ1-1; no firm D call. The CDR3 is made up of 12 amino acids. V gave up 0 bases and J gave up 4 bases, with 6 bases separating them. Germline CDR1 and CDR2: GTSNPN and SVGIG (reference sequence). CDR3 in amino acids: CAWSVLGTEAFF. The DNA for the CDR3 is TGTGCCTGGAGTGTACTAGGCACTGAAGCTTTCTTT.

The CDR3 region is CASSLYRGPLEKLFF. In DNA form, the CDR3 reads TGTGCCAGCAGCTTGTACAGGGGGCCACTTGAAAAACTGTTTTTT. The gene calls are TRBV7-8 and TRBJ1-4, with TRBD1 matching over 9 bases. The germline V gene has CDR1 SGHVS and CDR2 FQNEAQ. Germline trimming cut 3 bases from V and 7 bases from J; bases unmatched to any gene: 6. The CDR3 covers 15 residues.

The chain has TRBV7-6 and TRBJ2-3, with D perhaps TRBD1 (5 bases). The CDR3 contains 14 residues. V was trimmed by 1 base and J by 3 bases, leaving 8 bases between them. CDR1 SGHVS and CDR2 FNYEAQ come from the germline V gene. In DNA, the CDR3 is TGTGCCAGCAGCTTAGGCTCAGGGACAGATACGCAGTATTTT. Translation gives CASSLGSGTDTQYF.

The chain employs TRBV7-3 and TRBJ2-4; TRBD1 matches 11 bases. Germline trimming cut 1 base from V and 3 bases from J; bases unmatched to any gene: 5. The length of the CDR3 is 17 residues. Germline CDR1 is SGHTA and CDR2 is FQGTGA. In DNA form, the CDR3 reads TGTGCCAGCAGCTTAAAGGGACAGGGGGTAGGCAAAAACATTCAGTACTTC. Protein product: CASSLKGQGVGKNIQYF.

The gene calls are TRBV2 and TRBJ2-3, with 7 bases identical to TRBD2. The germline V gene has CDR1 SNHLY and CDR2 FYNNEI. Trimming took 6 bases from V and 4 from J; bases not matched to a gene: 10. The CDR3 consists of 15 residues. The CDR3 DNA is TGTGCCAGCAGCGACAACGGCGGGGGAGCAGATACGCAGTATTTT. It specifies CASSDNGGGADTQYF.

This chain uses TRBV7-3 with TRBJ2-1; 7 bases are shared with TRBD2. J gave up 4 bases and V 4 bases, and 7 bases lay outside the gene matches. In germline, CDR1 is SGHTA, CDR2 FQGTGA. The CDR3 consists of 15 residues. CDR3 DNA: TGTGCCAGCAGCTCTTTGGGGGGGAGTTACAATGAGCAGTTCTTC. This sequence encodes CASSSLGGSYNEQFF.

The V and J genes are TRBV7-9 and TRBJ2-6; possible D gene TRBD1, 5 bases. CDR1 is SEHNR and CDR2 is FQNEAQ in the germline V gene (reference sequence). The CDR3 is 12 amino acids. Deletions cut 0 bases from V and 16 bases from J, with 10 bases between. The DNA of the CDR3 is TGTGCCAGCAGCTTAGCCGGAGACAGACTGACTTTC. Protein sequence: CASSLAGDRLTF.

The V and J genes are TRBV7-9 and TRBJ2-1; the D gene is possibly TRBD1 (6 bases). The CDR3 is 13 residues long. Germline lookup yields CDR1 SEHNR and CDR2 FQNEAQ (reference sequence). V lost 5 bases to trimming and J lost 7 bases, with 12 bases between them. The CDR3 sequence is CASSAQGRNEQFF. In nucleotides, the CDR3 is TGTGCCAGCAGCGCCCAGGGGCGGAATGAGCAGTTCTTC.

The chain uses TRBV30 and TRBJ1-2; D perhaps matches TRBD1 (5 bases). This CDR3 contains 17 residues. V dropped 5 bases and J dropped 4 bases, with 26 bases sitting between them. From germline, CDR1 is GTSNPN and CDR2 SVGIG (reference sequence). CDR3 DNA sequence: TGTGCCTGGGGTCGAATCTCGTCCGGCAGGGTTATCTATGGCTACACCTTC. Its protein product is CAWGRISSGRVIYGYTF. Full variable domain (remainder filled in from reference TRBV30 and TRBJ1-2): SQTIHQWPATLVQPVGSPLSLECTVEGTSNPNLYWYRQAAGRGLQLLFYSVGIGQISSEVPQNLSASRPQDRQFILSSKKLLLSDSGFYLCAWGRISSGRVIYGYTFGSGTRLTVV.

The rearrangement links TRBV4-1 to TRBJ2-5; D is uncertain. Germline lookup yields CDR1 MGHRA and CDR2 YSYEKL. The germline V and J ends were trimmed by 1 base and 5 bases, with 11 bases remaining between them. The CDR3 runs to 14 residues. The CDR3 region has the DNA TGCGCCAGCAGCCAAGGTCCCGTACGGGAGACCCAGTACTTC. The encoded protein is CASSQGPVRETQYF.

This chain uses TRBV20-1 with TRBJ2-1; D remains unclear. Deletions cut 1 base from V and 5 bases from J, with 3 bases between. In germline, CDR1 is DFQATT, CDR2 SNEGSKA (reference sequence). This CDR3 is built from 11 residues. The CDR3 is CSARGDNEQFF. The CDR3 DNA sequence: TGCAGTGCTAGAGGAGACAATGAGCAGTTCTTC.

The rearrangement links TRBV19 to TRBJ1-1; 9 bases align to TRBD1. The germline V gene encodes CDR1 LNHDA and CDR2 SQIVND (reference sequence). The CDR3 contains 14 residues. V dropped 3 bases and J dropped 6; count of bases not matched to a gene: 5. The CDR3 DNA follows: TGTGCCAGTAGTATGCGGGGACAGGGCTCTGAAGCTTTCTTT. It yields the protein CASSMRGQGSEAFF.

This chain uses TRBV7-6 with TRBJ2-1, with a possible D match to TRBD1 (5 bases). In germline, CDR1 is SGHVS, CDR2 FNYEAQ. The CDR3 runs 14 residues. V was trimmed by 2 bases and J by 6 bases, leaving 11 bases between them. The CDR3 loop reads CASSLNKGPNEQFF. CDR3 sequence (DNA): TGTGCCAGCAGCTTAAATAAGGGGCCCAATGAGCAGTTCTTC.

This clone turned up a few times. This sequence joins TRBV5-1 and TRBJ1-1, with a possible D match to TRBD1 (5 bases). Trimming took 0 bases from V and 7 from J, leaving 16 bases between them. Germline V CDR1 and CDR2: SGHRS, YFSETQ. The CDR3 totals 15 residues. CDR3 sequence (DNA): TGCGCCAGCAGCTTGGAGGGGCCGCTCTCCGGTGAAGCTTTCTTT. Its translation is CASSLEGPLSGEAFF.